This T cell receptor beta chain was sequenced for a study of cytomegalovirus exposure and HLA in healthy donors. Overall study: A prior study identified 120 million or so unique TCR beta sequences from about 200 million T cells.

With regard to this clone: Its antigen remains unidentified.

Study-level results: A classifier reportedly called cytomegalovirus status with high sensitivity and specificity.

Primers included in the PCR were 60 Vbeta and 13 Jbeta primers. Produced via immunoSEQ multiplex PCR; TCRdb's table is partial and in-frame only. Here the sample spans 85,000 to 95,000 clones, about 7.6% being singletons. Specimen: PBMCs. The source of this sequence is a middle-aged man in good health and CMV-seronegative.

This chain's CDR3 is CASVRDSESYEQYF. CDR3 nucleotide sequence: TGTGCCAGCGTCCGGGACTCCGAATCCTACGAGCAGTACTTC. The rearrangement uses TRBV2 and TRBJ2-7; maybe TRBD2 (6 bases). CDR3 length equals 14 residues. Looked up from germline, CDR1 is SNHLY and CDR2 is FYNNEI. V was clipped by 8 bases and J by 1 base, with 15 bases between them.